This T cell receptor (beta chain) came from a study of tumor-infiltrating lymphocytes in oesophageal squamous cell carcinoma. Each CDR3 protein is one row after TCRdb ran MiXCR on the PCR reads. The data hold about 25,000 distinct CDR3 sequences, with 35% to 45% observed a single time. The CDR3 extends over 13 amino acids. Looked up from germline, CDR1 is KGHDR and CDR2 is SFDVKD. The specimen was esophageal tumor tissue. This sequence was found in a male donor with esophageal squamous cell carcinoma. This chain links TRBV24-1 with TRBJ2-4, with D perhaps matching TRBD2 (5 bases). The DNA end is more similar to TRBJ2-1, so the J call may be wrong. The CDR3 region is CATSDPGLNEQFF. As DNA, the CDR3 is TGTGCCACCAGTGACCCCGGACTGAATGAGCAGTTCTTC.